The rows below give T cell receptor beta chains drawn from one sample of a study of memory CD4+ T cells and cytomegalovirus serostatus. Assay: immunoSEQ multiplex PCR; the TCRdb copy retains only in-frame clones and omits some. The repertoire holds some 65,000 clones, 60% to 85% seen once, with approximately 0.53% in the top ten. The specimen was memory CD4+ T cells from blood. The receptors were gathered from an adult in good health and CMV-seronegative. Some clones in this sample may be carry-over from other donors' samples. Each CDR3 is given with its conserved first and last residue. A D gene is named only where the DNA matches it firmly. Some rows have no size entry. The others give once, few or many, or a class for an expanded clone.

v_call,j_call,d_call,clone_size,cdr3_aa,cdr3_nt
TRBV19,TRBJ1-5,TRBD1,few,CATRKTGGASQPQHF,TGTGCCACCCGCAAGACAGGGGGCGCGAGTCAGCCCCAGCATTTT
TRBV5-1,TRBJ1-3,.,.,CASSVTGFFASGNTIYF,TGCGCCAGCAGCGTCACAGGGTTCTTTGCCTCTGGAAACACCATATATTTT
TRBV28,TRBJ1-2,.,.,CASSFGVQSYGYTF,TGTGCCAGCAGTTTTGGGGTCCAAAGCTATGGCTACACCTTC
TRBV7-2,TRBJ1-2,TRBD1,.,CASSTTGGYGYTF,TGTGCCAGCAGCACCACAGGGGGCTATGGCTACACCTTC
TRBV29-1,TRBJ2-5,.,.,CSVEEEVLGETQYF,TGCAGCGTTGAAGAAGAGGTATTGGGAGAGACCCAGTACTTC
TRBV5-1,TRBJ2-2,TRBD1,.,CASSVQGGQGNGELFF,TGCGCCAGCAGCGTACAAGGGGGACAGGGGAACGGGGAGCTGTTTTTT
TRBV7-9,TRBJ1-2,.,.,CASSSIWRASDGYTF,TGTGCCAGCAGCTCAATTTGGAGGGCCAGTGATGGCTACACCTTC
TRBV7-8,TRBJ2-3,TRBD2,.,CASSLARRLAGGTDTQYF,TGTGCCAGCAGCTTAGCGCGTCGACTAGCGGGGGGCACAGATACGCAGTATTTT
TRBV7-9,TRBJ2-1,.,.,CASSLNTGSGQFF,TGTGCCAGCAGCTTAAATACGGGTAGTGGGCAGTTCTTC
TRBV27,TRBJ2-2,.,.,CASSSSDTYTGELFF,TGTGCCAGCAGTTCCTCGGACACCTACACCGGGGAGCTGTTTTTT
TRBV7-6,TRBJ1-4,.,.,CASSPGRTENEKLFF,TGTGCCAGCAGCCCGGGACGCACAGAGAATGAAAAACTGTTTTTT